This record covers a single TCR beta chain. These data come from a study of blood T cell repertoires in COVID-19. Looking at the study overall: Samples came from the United States, Italy and Spain, spanning acute and convalescent COVID-19. PBMCs, B-cell-depleted T cells, or T cells provided the cDNA or gDNA that made up the material.

The length of the CDR3 is 15 residues. Germline trimming cut 4 bases from V and 7 bases from J; bases unmatched to any gene: 8. The germline V gene encodes CDR1 SGHAT and CDR2 FQNNGV. In the original workflow: Amplification of reference gene primers provided the estimated nucleated cell counts. TCRdb's copy holds only in-frame clones and misses some; the assay was immunoSEQ multiplex PCR. Clone size and the V and J calls come from that table; the DNA yielded D and trimming. The sample lists 35,000 to 45,000 clones; 92% were seen once. This TCR derives from a man aged 45 to 65 with active COVID-19. The V gene is TRBV11-2, the J gene TRBJ2-1, with 9 bases identical to TRBD1. The sequenced material came from peripheral blood. The CDR3 sequence is CASSSTGGFVNEQFF. CDR3 DNA sequence: TGTGCCAGCAGCTCAACAGGGGGCTTTGTAAATGAGCAGTTCTTC.